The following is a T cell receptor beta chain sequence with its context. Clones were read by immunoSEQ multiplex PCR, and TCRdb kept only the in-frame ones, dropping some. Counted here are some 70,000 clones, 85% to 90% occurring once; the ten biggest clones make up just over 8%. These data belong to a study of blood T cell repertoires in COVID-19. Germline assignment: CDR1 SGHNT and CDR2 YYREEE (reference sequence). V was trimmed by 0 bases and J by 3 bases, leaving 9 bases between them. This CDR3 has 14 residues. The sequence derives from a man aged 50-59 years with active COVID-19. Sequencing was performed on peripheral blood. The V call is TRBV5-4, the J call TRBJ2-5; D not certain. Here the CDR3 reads CASSLGVSEETQYF. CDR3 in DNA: TGTGCCAGCAGCTTGGGAGTGTCGGAAGAGACCCAGTACTTC. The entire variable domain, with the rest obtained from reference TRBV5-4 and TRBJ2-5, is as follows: ETGVTQSPTHLIKTRGQQVTLRCSSQSGHNTVSWYQQALGQGPQFIFQYYREEENGRGNFPPRFSGLQFPNYSSELNVNALELDDSALYLCASSLGVSEETQYFGPGTRLLVL.